This T cell receptor beta chain is from a study of OX40 agonist ivuxolimab in advanced cancers. Study results and caveats: In general, CD8+ T cells held more expanded clones than CD4+ did, on average.

Autoimmune disease history or systemic immunosuppression excluded patients. J lost 0 bases, V lost 5 bases, and 4 bases had no gene match. Germline CDR1 reads KGHSH; CDR2 reads LQKENI. This CDR3 contains 15 residues. Note on this clone: Its antigen remains unidentified.

The data were produced by immunoSEQ multiplex PCR, yet TCRdb's version contains in-frame clones alone and is incomplete. The data show over 30,000 clones, 82% seen once. The V gene is TRBV18, the J gene TRBJ2-3; 8 nucleotides match TRBD1. The origin of this receptor is an adult with an advanced solid tumor such as melanoma, head and neck, liver or kidney cancer. This specimen consisted of CD4+ or CD8+ T cells sorted from blood, obtained in a trial of the OX40 agonist ivuxolimab. CDR3 in amino acids: CASSTRQGSTDTQYF. The DNA of the CDR3 is TGTGCCAGCTCAACCCGACAGGGGAGCACAGATACGCAGTATTTT. The complete variable domain, with remaining parts taken from reference TRBV18 and TRBJ2-3, reads NAGVMQNPRHLVRRRGQEARLRCSPMKGHSHVYWYRQLPEEGLKFMVYLQKENIIDESGMPKERFSAEFPKEGPSILRIQQVVRGDSAAYFCASSTRQGSTDTQYFGPGTRLTVL.